This is a list of T cell receptor beta chains from one sample in a study of cytomegalovirus exposure and HLA in healthy donors. Produced via immunoSEQ multiplex PCR; TCRdb's table is partial and in-frame only. Its table lists approximately 200,000 clones. Sequenced material: PBMCs. These receptors all come from a boy aged 5-17 years in good health and CMV-seronegative. Both conserved end residues are part of each CDR3. A D gene is named only where the DNA matches it firmly.

TRBD1	TRBV7-9	TRBJ1-1	CASSLALGQGDTEAFF	TGTGCCAGCAGCTTAGCGCTCGGGCAGGGGGACACTGAAGCTTTCTTT
-	TRBV19	TRBJ2-7	CASSEPGGGIYEQYF	TGTGCCAGTAGTGAGCCGGGGGGCGGTATCTACGAGCAGTACTTC
TRBD1	TRBV27	TRBJ2-2	CASSFPPGQGGGGELFF	TGTGCCAGCAGTTTCCCACCGGGACAGGGGGGTGGCGGGGAGCTGTTTTTT
-	TRBV28	TRBJ1-4	CASSQGGLNEKLFF	TGTGCCAGCAGTCAGGGCGGTTTAAATGAAAAACTGTTTTTT
TRBD1	TRBV5-8	TRBJ1-1	CASSWTDRDTEAFF	TGTGCCAGCAGCTGGACCGACAGGGACACTGAAGCTTTCTTT
-	TRBV5-1	TRBJ1-2	CASSLGDIFGYTF	TGCGCCAGCAGCCTGGGGGACATCTTTGGCTACACCTTC
-	TRBV27	TRBJ1-5	CASSLTGVEPQHF	TGTGCCAGCAGTTTAACGGGGGTTGAGCCCCAGCATTTT
TRBD1	TRBV19	TRBJ2-7	CASSSGTGRYEQYF	TGTGCCAGTAGTTCAGGGACAGGCCGTTACGAGCAGTACTTC
TRBD1	TRBV6-5	TRBJ1-5	CASSYSQGSGQPQHF	TGTGCCAGCAGTTACTCACAGGGGTCGGGTCAGCCCCAGCATTTT
-	TRBV6-1	TRBJ2-6	CASSLQGSGANVLTF	TGTGCCAGCAGTTTACAGGGCTCTGGGGCCAACGTCCTGACTTTC
-	TRBV7-2	TRBJ1-1	CASSLGGGNTEAFF	TGTGCCAGCAGCTTGGGAGGGGGTAACACTGAAGCTTTCTTT
TRBD1	TRBV6-7	TRBJ1-5	CASSPDRDGAQPQHF	TGTGCCAGCAGTCCCGACAGGGATGGGGCTCAGCCCCAGCATTTT
-	TRBV6-5	TRBJ2-7	CASSYSDSGRPYEQYF	TGTGCCAGCAGTTACTCGGACAGCGGACGTCCCTACGAGCAGTACTTC
TRBD2	TRBV6-5	TRBJ2-5	CASSYGRGYQETQYF	TGTGCCAGCAGTTACGGGCGGGGGTACCAAGAGACCCAGTACTTC
-	TRBV5-5	TRBJ2-2	CATTPGVSGELFF	TGTGCCACCACACCAGGGGTGAGCGGGGAGCTGTTTTTT
-	TRBV6-5	TRBJ1-2	CASSYSTGGYTF	TGTGCCAGCAGTTACTCGACGGGGGGCTACACCTTC
TRBD2	TRBV28	TRBJ2-7	CASGPSGAPYEQYF	TGTGCCAGCGGGCCTAGCGGGGCGCCCTACGAGCAGTACTTC
TRBD1	TRBV2	TRBJ2-1	CASITIRDRAYNEQFF	TGTGCCAGCATCACTATCCGGGACAGGGCATACAATGAGCAGTTCTTC
TRBD2	TRBV4-2	TRBJ2-7	CASSQAGLAGGPEQYF	TGTGCCAGCAGCCAAGCGGGACTAGCGGGGGGGCCCGAGCAGTACTTC
-	TRBV5-1	TRBJ1-1	CASSWKRGQLNTEAFF	TGCGCCAGCAGCTGGAAACGGGGACAACTGAACACTGAAGCTTTCTTT
-	TRBV7-8	TRBJ2-5	CASSLDAEEETQYF	TGTGCCAGCAGCTTAGATGCGGAAGAGGAGACCCAGTACTTC
-	TRBV4-1	TRBJ1-2	CASSQPTGSYYGYTF	TGCGCCAGCAGCCAACCTACAGGGAGCTACTATGGCTACACCTTC
-	TRBV19	TRBJ1-5	CASSILSSGNQPQHF	TGTGCCAGTAGTATCTTATCGTCAGGCAATCAGCCCCAGCATTTT
-	TRBV7-9	TRBJ2-7	CASSPSGRGNEQYF	TGTGCCAGCAGCCCCTCTGGCAGGGGAAACGAGCAGTACTTC
TRBD2	TRBV5-1	TRBJ2-5	CASTPEGTRAETQYF	TGCGCCAGCACCCCGGAAGGGACTAGAGCAGAGACCCAGTACTTC
-	TRBV6-5	TRBJ1-2	CASSYLTNYGYTF	TGTGCCAGCAGTTACTTAACAAACTATGGCTACACCTTC
-	TRBV6-5	TRBJ1-6	CASFRGTGNSPLHF	TGTGCCAGCTTCCGGGGGACGGGGAATTCACCCCTCCACTTT
TRBD2	TRBV6-5	TRBJ2-3	CASSPSGVQDTQYF	TGTGCCAGCAGTCCCAGCGGGGTACAAGATACGCAGTATTTT
-	TRBV6-5	TRBJ2-7	CASSYQGMSSYEQYF	TGTGCCAGCAGTTACCAGGGGATGAGCTCCTACGAGCAGTACTTC
-	TRBV10-2	TRBJ1-2	CASRGTRMAYTF	TGCGCCAGCAGGGGGACAAGGATGGCCTACACCTTC
TRBD1	TRBV27	TRBJ2-5	CASSRTGETQYF	TGTGCCAGCAGTCGGACAGGAGAGACCCAGTACTTC
TRBD1	TRBV7-9	TRBJ2-1	CASSRLGTGVYNEQFF	TGTGCCAGCAGCCGGCTCGGGACAGGGGTCTACAATGAGCAGTTCTTC
TRBD1	TRBV5-1	TRBJ1-4	CASSGQGSNEKLFF	TGCGCCAGCAGCGGACAGGGTTCGAATGAAAAACTGTTTTTT
-	TRBV19	TRBJ1-1	CASSIRSGGPEAFF	TGTGCCAGTAGTATACGGTCCGGGGGTCCTGAAGCTTTCTTT
-	TRBV5-5	TRBJ1-3	CASRTVLGNTIYF	TGTGCCAGCCGGACAGTCCTTGGAAACACCATATATTTT
-	TRBV5-1	TRBJ2-7	CASSGYAGEQYF	TGCGCCAGCAGCGGATATGCGGGCGAGCAGTACTTC
-	TRBV5-1	TRBJ2-3	CASSLSDTQYF	TGCGCCAGCAGCCTGTCAGATACGCAGTATTTT
TRBD1	TRBV11-2	TRBJ1-6	CASSLGTGAYSPLHF	TGTGCCAGCAGCTTAGGGACAGGGGCTTATTCACCCCTCCACTTT
TRBD2	TRBV7-9	TRBJ2-7	CASSSEPGGGGEQYF	TGTGCCAGCAGCTCGGAACCGGGGGGGGGCGGCGAGCAGTACTTC
TRBD2	TRBV9	TRBJ2-2	CASSVVGGRDVGELFF	TGTGCCAGCAGCGTCGTAGGTGGGAGGGATGTCGGGGAGCTGTTTTTT
-	TRBV9	TRBJ1-5	CASSVVGETGGFYSNQPQHF	TGTGCCAGCAGCGTAGTAGGGGAGACAGGAGGATTTTATAGCAATCAGCCCCAGCATTTT
-	TRBV15	TRBJ1-4	CATSTTGKDEKLFF	TGTGCCACCAGTACGACAGGCAAAGATGAAAAACTGTTTTTT
-	TRBV9	TRBJ1-1	CASSVTANTEAFF	TGTGCCAGCAGCGTCACAGCGAACACTGAAGCTTTCTTT
-	TRBV5-5	TRBJ1-4	CASSVEEGKLFF	TGTGCCAGCAGCGTAGAGGAGGGAAAACTGTTTTTT
-	TRBV7-2	TRBJ1-5	CASSSTNSNQPQHF	TGTGCCAGCAGCTCGACAAATAGCAATCAGCCCCAGCATTTT